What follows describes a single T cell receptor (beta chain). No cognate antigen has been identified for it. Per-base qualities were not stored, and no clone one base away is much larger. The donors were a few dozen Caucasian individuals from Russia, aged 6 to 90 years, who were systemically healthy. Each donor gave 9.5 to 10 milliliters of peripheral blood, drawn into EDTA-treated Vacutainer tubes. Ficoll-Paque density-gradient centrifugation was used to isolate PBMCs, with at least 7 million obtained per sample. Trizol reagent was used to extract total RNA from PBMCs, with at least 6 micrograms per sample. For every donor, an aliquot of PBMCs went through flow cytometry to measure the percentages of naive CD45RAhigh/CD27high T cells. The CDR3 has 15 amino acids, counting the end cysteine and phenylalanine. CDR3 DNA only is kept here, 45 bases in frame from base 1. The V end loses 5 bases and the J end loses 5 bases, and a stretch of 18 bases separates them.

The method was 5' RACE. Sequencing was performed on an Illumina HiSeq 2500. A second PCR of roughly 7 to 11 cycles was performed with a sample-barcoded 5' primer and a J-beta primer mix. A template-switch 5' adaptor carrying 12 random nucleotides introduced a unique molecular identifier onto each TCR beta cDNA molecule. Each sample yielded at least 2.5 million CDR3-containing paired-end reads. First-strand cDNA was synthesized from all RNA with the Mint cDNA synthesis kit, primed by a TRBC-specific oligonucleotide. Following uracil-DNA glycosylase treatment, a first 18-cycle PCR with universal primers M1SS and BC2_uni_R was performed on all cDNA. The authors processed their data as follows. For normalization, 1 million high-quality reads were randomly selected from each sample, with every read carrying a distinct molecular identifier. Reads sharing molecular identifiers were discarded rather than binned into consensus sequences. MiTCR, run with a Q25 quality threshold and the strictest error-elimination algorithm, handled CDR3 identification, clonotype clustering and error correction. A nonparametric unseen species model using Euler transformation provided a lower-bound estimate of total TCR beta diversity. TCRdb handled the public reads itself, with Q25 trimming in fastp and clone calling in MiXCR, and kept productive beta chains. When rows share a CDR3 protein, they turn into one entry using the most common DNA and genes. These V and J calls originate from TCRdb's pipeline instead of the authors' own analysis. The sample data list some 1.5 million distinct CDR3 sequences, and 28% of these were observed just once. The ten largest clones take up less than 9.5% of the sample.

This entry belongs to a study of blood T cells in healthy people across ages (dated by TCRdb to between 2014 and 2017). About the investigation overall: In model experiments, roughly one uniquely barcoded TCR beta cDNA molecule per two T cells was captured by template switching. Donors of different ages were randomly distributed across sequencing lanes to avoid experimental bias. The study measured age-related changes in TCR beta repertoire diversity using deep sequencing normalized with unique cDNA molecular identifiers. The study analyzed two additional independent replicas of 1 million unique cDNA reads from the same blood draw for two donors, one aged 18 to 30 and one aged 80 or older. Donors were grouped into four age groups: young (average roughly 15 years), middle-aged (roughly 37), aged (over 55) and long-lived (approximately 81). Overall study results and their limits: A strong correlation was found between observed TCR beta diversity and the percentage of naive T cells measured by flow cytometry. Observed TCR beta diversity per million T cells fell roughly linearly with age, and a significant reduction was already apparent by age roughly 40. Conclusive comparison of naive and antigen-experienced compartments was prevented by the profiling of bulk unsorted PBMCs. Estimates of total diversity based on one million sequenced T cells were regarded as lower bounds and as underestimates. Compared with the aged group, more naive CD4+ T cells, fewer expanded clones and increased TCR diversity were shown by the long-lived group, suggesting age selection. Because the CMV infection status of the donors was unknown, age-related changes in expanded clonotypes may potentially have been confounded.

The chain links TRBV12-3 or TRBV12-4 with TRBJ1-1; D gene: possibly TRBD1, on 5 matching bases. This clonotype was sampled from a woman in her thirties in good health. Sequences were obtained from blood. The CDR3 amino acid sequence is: CASSVSYGAGTEAFF. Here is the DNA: TGTGCCAGCAGTGTCTCCTACGGGGCGGGGACTGAAGCTTTCTTT.